This TCR beta chain is from a study of cytomegalovirus exposure and HLA in healthy donors. General study results and limits: TCR beta V- and J-gene trimming was later associated with a missense DCLRE1C variant. Later analysis suggested most CMV-associated TCR beta chains were HLA-restricted. An analysis was carried out at a later point. It showed that HLA-associated TCR beta chains were more clonally expanded than equally common non-associated chains.

The germline gives CDR1 LNHDA, CDR2 SQIVND (reference sequence). The CDR3 sequence is 15 residues long. V gave up 7 bases and J gave up 6 bases, with 18 bases separating them. Primers for the PCR totalled 60 Vbeta and 13 Jbeta. Source study methods: Later, an analysis found about 80 million unique TCR beta chains, and approximately 10 million of these were shared. Sequencing used immunoSEQ multiplex PCR; TCRdb keeps in-frame clones, though not all of them. Clone size and V and J calls were adopted from that table, with D and trimming inferred from the DNA. The sample carries 150,000 or so clones, 60% to 85% recorded once. Concerning this clone: What it binds is not known.

The chain combines TRBV19 with TRBJ1-4; D might be TRBD1 (5 bases). The TCR sequence derives from a man in his forties or fifties in good health and CMV-seropositive. The sample was PBMCs. CDR3 in amino acids: CASTPVGGPHEKLFF. CDR3 in DNA: TGTGCCAGTACGCCGGTGGGGGGACCCCATGAAAAACTGTTTTTT.